This T cell receptor beta chain was recovered during a study of Graves' ophthalmopathy and Graves' hyperthyroidism (dated by TCRdb to 2016 to 2018). Some background on the complete study: Peripheral blood was collected before any treatment was given, at the time of initial diagnosis. To explore V-J signatures that separate ophthalmopathy from hyperthyroidism, a discovery set of about 98 patients was enrolled, consisting of roughly 45 with ophthalmopathy and about 60 with stable hyperthyroidism. The study used signatures of the TCR beta repertoire to tell Graves' ophthalmopathy apart from Graves' hyperthyroidism and to predict which patients would progress to ophthalmopathy. In about six hyperthyroidism patients, the T-cell repertoires found in thyroid tissue were compared with those found in blood. Following sampling, methimazole starting at 30 mg daily was administered to hyperthyroidism patients, and high-dose intravenous methylprednisolone was administered to ophthalmopathy patients. In total, 135 blood samples were TCR-sequenced: roughly 45 ophthalmopathy, some 80 hyperthyroidism and 17 hyperthyroidism-to-ophthalmopathy patients. For independent validation, a separate cohort was made up of fewer than 20 hyperthyroidism patients plus 17 patients who later progressed from hyperthyroidism to ophthalmopathy.

For repertoire sequencing, the TCR beta CDR3 regions were amplified from RNA transcripts. The first round was an RT-PCR using HTBI primers with the Qiagen OneStep RT-PCR kit, and this first round was followed by a second-round multiplex PCR, then size selection and purification. Libraries were sequenced paired-end with 100 bp reads on an Illumina HiSeq2000. On the authors' methods: Reads were processed with SOAPnuke, discarding reads with adapters, uncalled bases, mean Phred below 15, or no exact constant-primer or identifier match. COPE v1.2.5 was used to merge the high-quality paired reads. Unique nucleotide sequences were defined as clonotypes and aligned to IMGT TRB V, D and J references using MiTCR v1.1. Analysis was restricted to V-J combinations with a frequency above 0.0001, which covered about 99% of repertoires. For each V-J combination, a TCR clonal expansion and chaos score was defined as the ratio of F50 clonal expansion to chaos observed in the TCRdist matrix. Welch's t-statistics and random forest were used to reduce the features to about a dozen V-J combinations, which were then used as input to a naive Bayes classifier. The Morisita-Horn index was used to measure how similar the thyroid and blood repertoires were. In-frame beta chains were kept once TCRdb had trimmed the public reads at Q25 with fastp and called clones with MiXCR. Rows with a matching CDR3 protein are joined into one entry that keeps the most common DNA and genes. None of the V and J calls come from the authors' own analysis; TCRdb made them. Across this sample there are under 350,000 distinct CDR3 sequences, with 17% seen only once. Around 12% of the sample goes to the ten largest clones.

Ophthalmopathy patients were characterized by moderately to severely active disease, a Clinical Activity Score of at least 3, a NOSPECS grade of at least 4, and a disease duration under 3 months. Patients were excluded if they had other autoimmune diseases, uncontrolled infections, pregnancy or lactation. Diagnosis relied on clinical symptoms, serum thyroxine, TRAb, thyroid ultrasound and orbital computed tomography. PBMCs were isolated from more than 8 ml of fresh peripheral blood by Ficoll-Paque density gradient centrifugation. Trizol reagent was used to extract the total RNA, and its quality was then checked on an Agilent 2100 Bioanalyzer. The study at large found these results: Sample size was not statistically predetermined, and group allocation was not concealed from the investigators. Most expanded thyroid clonotypes with a frequency above 0.001 also appeared in blood, which suggests that blood repertoires may reflect the immune response in the thyroid. In cross-validation, the 13-signature model distinguished ophthalmopathy from stable hyperthyroidism with roughly 90% sensitivity and nearly 82% specificity, and in the test set the corresponding values were approximately 80% and 75%. In validation, the model predicted ophthalmopathy progression with about 70% sensitivity and 72.22% specificity; eleven to twelve predicted patients were CT-confirmed with GO in a median of around 6 months.

There are many counts of this clonotype. Its antigen is not yet known. No clone much larger than this one lies a single base away; base qualities are absent. This sequence originates from an adult man with Graves' ophthalmopathy. Sequencing used peripheral blood.

The nucleotide sequence is TGCAGTGCTATCAGGCAGGGGGGTCCCTCTGGAAACACCATATATTTT. It encodes CSAIRQGGPSGNTIYF. The chain is assembled from TRBV20-1 and TRBJ1-3; 7 of the junction bases match TRBD1. The CDR1 and CDR2 encoded by the germline V gene (reference sequence) are DFQATT and SNEGSKA. Including cysteine and phenylalanine, the CDR3 has 16 amino acids. The sequence is cut down to CDR3 DNA, 48 bases in frame from base 1. Trimming accounts for 4 bases at V and 0 bases at J, while the number of junction bases matched to no gene is 9.